This entry features one T cell receptor beta chain sequence. V trimming: 2 bases; J trimming: 10 bases; junction bases outside the gene matches: 1. Germline V gene sequence: CDR1 SGHTA, CDR2 FQGNSA. CDR3 length equals 11 residues. Study processing details: Quantification of nucleated cells was approximated via reference gene primer amplification. Method: immunoSEQ multiplex PCR; TCRdb's copy keeps in-frame clones and lacks some. V, J and clone size were drawn from that table, and D and trimming were deduced from the DNA. The sample consists of approximately 160,000 clones, around four fifths of them appearing once. This sample is part of a study of blood T cell repertoires in COVID-19. On the study more broadly: The United States, Italy and Spain supplied acute and convalescent COVID-19 samples.

Sequencing was done on a sample of peripheral blood. This receptor was obtained from a human donor in a cohort sampled during active COVID-19. This chain uses TRBV7-2 with TRBJ1-1, with 7 bases that match TRBD1. The CDR3 DNA reads TGTGCCAGCAGCTTACAGGGGGGAGCTTTCTTT. Its protein product is CASSLQGGAFF.